This T cell receptor beta chain appears in the sequencing data of a study of identical twins. The CDR3 runs to 15 residues. Germline V gives CDR1 MDHEN, CDR2 SYDVKM. Between the trimmed V and J ends, which lost 6 bases and 4 bases, there was a span of 13 bases. One entry per CDR3 protein results from TCRdb running MiXCR on the 5' RACE reads. Here the sample spans more than 650,000 distinct CDR3 sequences, 5.5% to 7.5% being singletons. The rearrangement joins TRBV28 to TRBJ2-6; TRBD1 or TRBD2 may be the D gene (5 bases each). Sequences were obtained from naive T cells sorted from blood. The sequence was obtained from a man between 18 and 35 years old in good health. The CDR3 region has the DNA TGTGCCAGCAGCCGCCCGGGGCCCGGGGCCAACGTCCTGACTTTC. This sequence encodes CASSRPGPGANVLTF.